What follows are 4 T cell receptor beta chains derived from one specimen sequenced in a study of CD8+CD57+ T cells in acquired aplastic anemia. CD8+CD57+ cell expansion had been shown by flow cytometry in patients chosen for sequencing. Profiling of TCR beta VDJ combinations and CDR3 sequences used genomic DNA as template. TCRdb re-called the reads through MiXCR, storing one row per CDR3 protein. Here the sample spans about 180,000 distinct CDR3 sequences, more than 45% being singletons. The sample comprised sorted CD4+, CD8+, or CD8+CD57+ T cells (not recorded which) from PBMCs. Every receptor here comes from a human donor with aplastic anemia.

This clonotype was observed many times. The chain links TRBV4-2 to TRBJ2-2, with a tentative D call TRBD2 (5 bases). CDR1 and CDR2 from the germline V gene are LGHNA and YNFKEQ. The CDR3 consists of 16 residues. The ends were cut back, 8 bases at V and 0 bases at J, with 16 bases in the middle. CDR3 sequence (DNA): TGTGCCAGCGAGGGTGTAGCTTCCTCGAACACCGGGGAGCTGTTTTTT. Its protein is CASEGVASSNTGELFF.

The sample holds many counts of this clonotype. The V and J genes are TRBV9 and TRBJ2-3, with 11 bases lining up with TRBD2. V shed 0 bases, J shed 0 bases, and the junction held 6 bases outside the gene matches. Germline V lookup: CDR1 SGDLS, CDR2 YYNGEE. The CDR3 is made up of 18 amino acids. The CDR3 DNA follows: TGTGCCAGCAGCGTAGTAGCGGGGGGGCTGAGGAGCACAGATACGCAGTATTTT. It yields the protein CASSVVAGGLRSTDTQYF.

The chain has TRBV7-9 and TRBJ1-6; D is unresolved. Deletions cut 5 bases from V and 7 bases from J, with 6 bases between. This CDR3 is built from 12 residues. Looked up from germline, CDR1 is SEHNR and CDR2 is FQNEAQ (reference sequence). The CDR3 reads CASSPENSPLHF. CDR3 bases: TGTGCCAGCAGCCCAGAGAATTCACCCCTCCACTTT.

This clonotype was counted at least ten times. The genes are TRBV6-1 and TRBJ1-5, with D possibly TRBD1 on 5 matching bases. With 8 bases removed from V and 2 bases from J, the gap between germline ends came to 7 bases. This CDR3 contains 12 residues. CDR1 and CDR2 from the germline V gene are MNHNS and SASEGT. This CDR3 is CASGGGNQPQHF. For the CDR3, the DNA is TGTGCCAGCGGGGGTGGCAATCAGCCCCAGCATTTT.